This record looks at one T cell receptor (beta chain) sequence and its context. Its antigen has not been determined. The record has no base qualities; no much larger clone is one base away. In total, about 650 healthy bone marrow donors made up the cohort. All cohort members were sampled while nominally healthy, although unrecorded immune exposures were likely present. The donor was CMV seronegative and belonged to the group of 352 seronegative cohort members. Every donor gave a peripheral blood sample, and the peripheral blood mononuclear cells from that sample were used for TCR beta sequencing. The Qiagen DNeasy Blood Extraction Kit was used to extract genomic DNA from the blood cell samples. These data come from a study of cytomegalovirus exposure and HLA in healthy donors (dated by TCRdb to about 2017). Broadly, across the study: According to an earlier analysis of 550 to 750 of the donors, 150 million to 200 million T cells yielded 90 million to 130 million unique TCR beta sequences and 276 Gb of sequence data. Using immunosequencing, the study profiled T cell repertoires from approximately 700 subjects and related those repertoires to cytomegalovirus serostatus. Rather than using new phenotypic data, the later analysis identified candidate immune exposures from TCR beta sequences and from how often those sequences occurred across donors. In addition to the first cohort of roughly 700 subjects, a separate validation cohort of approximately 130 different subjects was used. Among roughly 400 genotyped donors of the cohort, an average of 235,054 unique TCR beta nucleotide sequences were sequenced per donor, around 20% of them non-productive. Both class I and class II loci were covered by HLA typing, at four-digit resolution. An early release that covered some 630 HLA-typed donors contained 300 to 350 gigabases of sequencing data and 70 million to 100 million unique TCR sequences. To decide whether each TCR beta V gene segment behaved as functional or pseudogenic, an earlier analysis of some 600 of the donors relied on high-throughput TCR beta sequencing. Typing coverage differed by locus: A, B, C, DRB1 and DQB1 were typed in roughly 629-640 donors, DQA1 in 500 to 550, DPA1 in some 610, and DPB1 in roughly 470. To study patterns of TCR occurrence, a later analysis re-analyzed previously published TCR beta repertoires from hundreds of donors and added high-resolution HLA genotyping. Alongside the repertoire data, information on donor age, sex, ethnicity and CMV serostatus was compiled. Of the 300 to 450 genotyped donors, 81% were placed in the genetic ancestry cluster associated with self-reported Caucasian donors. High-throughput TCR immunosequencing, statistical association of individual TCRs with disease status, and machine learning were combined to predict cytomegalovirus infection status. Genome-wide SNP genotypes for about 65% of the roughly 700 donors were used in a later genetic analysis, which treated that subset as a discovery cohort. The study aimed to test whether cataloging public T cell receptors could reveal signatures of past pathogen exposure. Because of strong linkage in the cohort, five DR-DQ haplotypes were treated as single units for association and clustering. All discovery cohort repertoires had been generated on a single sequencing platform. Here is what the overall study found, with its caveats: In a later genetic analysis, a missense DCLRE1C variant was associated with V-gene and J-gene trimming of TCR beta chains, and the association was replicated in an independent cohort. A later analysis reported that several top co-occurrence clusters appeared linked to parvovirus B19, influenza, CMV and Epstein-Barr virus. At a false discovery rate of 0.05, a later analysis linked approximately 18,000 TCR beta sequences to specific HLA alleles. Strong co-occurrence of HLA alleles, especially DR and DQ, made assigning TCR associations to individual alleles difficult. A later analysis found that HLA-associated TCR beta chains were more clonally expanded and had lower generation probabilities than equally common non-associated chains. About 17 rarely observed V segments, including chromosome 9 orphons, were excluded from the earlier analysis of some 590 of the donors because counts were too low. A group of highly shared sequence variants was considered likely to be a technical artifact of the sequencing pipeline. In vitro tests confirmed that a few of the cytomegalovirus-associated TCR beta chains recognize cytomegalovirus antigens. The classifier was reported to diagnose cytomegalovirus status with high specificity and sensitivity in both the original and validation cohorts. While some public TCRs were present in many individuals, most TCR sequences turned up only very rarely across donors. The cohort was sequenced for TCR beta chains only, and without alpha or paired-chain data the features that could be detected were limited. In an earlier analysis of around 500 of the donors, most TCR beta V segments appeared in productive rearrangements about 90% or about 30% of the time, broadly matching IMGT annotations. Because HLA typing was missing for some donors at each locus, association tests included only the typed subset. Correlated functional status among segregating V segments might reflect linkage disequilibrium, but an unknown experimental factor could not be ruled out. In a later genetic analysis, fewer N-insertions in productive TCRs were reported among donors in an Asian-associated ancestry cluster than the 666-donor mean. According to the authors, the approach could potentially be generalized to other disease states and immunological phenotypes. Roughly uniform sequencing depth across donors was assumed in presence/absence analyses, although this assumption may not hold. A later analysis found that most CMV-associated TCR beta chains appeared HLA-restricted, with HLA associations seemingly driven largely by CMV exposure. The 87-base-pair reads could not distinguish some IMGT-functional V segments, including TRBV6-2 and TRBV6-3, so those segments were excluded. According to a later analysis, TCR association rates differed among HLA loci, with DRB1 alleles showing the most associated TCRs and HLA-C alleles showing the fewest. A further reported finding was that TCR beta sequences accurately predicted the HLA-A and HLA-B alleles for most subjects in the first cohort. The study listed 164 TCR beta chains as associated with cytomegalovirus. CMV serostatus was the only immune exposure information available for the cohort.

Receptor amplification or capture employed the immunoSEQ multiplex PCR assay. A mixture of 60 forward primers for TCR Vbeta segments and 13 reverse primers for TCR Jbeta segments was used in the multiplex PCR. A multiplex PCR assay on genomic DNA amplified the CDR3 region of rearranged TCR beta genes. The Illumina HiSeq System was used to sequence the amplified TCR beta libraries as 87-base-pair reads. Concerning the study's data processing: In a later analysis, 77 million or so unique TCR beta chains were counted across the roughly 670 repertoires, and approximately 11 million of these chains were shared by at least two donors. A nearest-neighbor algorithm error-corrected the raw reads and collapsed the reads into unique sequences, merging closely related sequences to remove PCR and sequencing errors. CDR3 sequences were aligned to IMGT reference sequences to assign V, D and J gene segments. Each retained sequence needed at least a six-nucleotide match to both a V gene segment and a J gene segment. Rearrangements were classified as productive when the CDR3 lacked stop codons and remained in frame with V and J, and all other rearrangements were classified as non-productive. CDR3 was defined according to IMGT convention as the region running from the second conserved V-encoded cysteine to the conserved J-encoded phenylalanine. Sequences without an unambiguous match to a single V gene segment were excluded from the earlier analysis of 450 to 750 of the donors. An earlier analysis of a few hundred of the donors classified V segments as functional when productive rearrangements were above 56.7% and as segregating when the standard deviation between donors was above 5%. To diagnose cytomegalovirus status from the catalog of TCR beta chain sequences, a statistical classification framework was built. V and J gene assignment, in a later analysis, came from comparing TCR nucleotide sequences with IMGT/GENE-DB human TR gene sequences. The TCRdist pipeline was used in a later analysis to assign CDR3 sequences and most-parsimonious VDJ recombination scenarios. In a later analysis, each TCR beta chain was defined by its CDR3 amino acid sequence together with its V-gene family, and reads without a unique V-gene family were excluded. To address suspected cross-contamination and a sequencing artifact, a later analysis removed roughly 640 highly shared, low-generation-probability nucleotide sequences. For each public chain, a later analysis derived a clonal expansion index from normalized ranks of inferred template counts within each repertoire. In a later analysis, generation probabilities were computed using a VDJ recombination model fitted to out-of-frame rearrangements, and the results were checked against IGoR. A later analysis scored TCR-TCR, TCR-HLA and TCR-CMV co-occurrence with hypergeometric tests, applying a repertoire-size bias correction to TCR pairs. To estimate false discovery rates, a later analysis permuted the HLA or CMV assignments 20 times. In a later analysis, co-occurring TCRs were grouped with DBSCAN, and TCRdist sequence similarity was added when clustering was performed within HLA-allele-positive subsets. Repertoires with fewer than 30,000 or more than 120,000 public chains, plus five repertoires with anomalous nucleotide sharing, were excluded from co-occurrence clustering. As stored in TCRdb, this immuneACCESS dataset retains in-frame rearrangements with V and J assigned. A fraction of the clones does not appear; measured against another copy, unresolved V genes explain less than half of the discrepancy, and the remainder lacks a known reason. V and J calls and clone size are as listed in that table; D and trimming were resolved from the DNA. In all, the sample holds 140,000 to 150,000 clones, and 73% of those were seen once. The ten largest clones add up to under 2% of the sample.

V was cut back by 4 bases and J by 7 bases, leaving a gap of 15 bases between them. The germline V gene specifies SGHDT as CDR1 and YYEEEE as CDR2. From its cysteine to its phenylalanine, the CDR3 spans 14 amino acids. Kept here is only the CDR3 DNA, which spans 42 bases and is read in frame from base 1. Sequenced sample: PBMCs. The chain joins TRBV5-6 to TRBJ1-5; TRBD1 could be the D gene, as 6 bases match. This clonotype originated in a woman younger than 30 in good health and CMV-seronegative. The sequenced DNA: TGTGCCAGCAGCGCCCCAGGGGAGGGACAGCCCCAGCATTTT. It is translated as CASSAPGEGQPQHF.